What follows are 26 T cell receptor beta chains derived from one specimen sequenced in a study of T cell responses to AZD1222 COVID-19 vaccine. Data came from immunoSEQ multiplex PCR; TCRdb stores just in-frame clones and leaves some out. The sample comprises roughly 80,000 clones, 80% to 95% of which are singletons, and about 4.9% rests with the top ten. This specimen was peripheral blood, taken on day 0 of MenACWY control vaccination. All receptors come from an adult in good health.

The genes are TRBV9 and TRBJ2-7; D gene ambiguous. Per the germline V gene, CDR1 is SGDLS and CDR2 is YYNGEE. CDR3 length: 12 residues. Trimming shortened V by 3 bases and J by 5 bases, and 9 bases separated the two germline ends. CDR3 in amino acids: CASSAGFNEQYF. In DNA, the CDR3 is TGTGCCAGCAGCGCCGGGTTTAACGAGCAGTACTTC.

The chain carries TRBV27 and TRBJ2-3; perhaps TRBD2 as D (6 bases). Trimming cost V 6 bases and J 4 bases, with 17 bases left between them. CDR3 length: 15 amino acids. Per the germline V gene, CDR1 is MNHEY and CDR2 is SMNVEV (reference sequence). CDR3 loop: CASSSGRWGADTQYF. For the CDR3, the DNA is TGTGCCAGCAGCTCCGGGCGGTGGGGGGCAGATACGCAGTATTTT.

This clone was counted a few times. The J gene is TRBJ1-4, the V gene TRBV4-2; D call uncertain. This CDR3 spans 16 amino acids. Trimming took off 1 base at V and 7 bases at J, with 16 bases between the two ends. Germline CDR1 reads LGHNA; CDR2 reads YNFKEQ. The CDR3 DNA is TGTGCCAGCAGCCAAGGTGCAGAAAGGGATAGTGAAAAACTGTTTTTT. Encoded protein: CASSQGAERDSEKLFF.

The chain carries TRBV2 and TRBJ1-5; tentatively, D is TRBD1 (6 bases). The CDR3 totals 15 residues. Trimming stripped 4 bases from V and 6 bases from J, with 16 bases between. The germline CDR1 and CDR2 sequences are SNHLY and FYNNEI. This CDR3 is CASSATGMGGQPQHF. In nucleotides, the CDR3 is TGTGCCAGCAGTGCGACAGGAATGGGTGGTCAGCCCCAGCATTTT. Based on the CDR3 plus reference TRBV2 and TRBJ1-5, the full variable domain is EPEVTQTPSHQVTQMGQEVILRCVPISNHLYFYWYRQILGQKVEFLVSFYNNEISEKSEIFDDQFSVERPDGSNFTLKIRSTKLEDSAMYFCASSATGMGGQPQHFGDGTRLSIL.

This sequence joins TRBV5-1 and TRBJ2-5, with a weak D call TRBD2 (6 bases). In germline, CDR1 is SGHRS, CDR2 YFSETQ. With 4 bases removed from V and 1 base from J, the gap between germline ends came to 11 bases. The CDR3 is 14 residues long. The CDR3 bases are TGCGCCAGCAGCGGGGGGACTCTCCAAGAGACCCAGTACTTC. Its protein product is CASSGGTLQETQYF.

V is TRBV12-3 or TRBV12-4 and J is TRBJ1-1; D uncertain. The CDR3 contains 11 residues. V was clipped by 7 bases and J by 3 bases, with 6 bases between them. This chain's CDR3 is CASTPDTEAFF. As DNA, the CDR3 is TGTGCCAGCACTCCGGACACTGAAGCTTTCTTT.

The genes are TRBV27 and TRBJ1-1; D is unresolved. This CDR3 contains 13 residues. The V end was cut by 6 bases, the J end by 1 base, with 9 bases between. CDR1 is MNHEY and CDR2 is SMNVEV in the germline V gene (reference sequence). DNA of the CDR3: TGTGCCAGCAGCCCAGTGGGGAACACTGAAGCTTTCTTT. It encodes CASSPVGNTEAFF.

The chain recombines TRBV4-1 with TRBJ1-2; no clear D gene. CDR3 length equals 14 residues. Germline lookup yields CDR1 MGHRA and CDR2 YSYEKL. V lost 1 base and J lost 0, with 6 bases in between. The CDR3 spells CASSQVATNYGYTF. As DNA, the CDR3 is TGCGCCAGCAGCCAAGTGGCGACTAACTATGGCTACACCTTC.

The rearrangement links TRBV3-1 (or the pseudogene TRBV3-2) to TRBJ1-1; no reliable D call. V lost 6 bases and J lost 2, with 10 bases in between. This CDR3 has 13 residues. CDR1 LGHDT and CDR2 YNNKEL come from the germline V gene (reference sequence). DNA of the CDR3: TGTGCCAGCAGGCCACCGGGAAACACTGAAGCTTTCTTT. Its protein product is CASRPPGNTEAFF.

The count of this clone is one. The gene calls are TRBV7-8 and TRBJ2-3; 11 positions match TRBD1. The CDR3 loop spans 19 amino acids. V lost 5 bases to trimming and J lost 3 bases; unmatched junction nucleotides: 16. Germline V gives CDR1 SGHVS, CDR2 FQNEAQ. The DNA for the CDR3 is TGTGCCAGCAGCACCCGGGGGGACAGGGGGTCCTCATCGACAGATACGCAGTATTTT. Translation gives CASSTRGDRGSSSTDTQYF.

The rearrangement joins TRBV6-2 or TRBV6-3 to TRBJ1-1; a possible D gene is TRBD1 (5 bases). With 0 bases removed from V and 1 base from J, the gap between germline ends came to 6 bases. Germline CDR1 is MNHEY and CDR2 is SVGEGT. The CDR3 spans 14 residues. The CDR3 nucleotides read TGTGCCAGCAGTTACTCGCAGGGGAACACTGAAGCTTTCTTT. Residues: CASSYSQGNTEAFF.

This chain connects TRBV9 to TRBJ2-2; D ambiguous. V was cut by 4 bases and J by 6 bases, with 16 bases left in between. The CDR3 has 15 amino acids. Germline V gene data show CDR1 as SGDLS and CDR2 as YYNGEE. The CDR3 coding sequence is TGTGCCAGCAGCCCCCGGTCGCTTGGGTCCGGGGAGCTGTTTTTT. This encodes CASSPRSLGSGELFF.

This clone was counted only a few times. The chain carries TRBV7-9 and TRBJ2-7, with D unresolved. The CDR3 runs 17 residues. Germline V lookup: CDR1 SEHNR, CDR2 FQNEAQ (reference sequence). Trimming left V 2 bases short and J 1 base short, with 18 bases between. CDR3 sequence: CASSLFYLGEVSYEQYF. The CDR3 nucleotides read TGTGCCAGCAGCTTATTCTATCTTGGAGAGGTGTCCTACGAGCAGTACTTC.

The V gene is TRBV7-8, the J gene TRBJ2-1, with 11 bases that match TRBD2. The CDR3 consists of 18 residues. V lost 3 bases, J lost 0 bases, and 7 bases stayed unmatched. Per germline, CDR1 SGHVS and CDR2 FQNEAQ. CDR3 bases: TGTGCCAGCAGCTTGGCCCCCGGGACTAGCGGCTCCTACAATGAGCAGTTCTTC. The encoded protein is CASSLAPGTSGSYNEQFF.

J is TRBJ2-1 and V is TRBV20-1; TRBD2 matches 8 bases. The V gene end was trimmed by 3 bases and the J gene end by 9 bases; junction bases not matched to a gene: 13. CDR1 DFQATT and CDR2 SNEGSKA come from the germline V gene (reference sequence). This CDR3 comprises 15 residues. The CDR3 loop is CSASNLLAGRVEQFF. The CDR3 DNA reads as TGCAGTGCTAGTAATCTTTTAGCGGGAAGGGTTGAGCAGTTCTTC.

CDR3 amino acids: CASSEGGSGTPLHF. CDR3 bases: TGTGCCAGCAGTGAAGGGGGCTCCGGGACACCCCTCCACTTT. The V call is TRBV6-4, the J call TRBJ1-6; 7 positions agree with TRBD1. The CDR3 length is 14 residues. Germline lookup yields CDR1 MRHNA and CDR2 SNTAGT. V gave up 3 bases and J gave up 11 bases; unmatched junction bases: 7.

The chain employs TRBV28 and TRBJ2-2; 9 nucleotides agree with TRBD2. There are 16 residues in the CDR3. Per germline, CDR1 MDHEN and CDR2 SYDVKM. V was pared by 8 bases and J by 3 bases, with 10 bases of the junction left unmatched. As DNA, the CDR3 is TGTGCCAGCGCCGGGCGGGAGGGCCTGGACACCGGGGAGCTGTTTTTT. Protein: CASAGREGLDTGELFF. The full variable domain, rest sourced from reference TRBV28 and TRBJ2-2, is DVKVTQSSRYLVKRTGEKVFLECVQDMDHENMFWYRQDPGLGLRLIYFSYDVKMKEKGDIPEGYSVSREKKERFSLILESASTNQTSMYLCASAGREGLDTGELFFGEGSRLTVL.

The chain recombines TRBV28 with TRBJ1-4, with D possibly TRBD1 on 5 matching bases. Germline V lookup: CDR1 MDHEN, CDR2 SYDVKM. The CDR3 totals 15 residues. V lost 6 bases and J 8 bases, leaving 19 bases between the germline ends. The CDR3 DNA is TGTGCCAGCAGCACCTCCATCAGGGAGGAAGAAAAACTGTTTTTT. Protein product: CASSTSIREEEKLFF.

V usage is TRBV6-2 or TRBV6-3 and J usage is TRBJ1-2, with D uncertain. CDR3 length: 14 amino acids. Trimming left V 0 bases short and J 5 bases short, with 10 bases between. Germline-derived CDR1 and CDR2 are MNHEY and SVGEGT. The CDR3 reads CASSYSTTSYGYTF. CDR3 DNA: TGTGCCAGCAGTTACTCGACCACATCGTATGGCTACACCTTC.

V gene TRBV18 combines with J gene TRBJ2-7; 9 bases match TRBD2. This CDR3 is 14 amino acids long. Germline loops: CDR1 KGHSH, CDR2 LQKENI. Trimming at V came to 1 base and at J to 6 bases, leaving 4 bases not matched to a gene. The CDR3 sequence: CASSPRSGRTEQYF. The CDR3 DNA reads TGTGCCAGCTCACCACGCAGCGGGAGGACCGAGCAGTACTTC.

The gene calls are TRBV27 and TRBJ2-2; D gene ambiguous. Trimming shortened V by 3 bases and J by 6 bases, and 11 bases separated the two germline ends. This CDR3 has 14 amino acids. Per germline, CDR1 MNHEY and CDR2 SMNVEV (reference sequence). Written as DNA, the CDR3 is TGTGCCAGCAGTTTCATAACAAGGGCCGGGGAGCTGTTTTTT. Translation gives CASSFITRAGELFF.

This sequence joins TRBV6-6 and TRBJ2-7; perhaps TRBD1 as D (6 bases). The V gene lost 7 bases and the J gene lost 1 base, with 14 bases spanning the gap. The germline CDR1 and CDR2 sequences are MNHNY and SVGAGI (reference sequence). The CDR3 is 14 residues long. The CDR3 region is CASTHDRLSYEQYF. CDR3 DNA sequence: TGTGCCAGCACCCACGACAGGCTATCCTACGAGCAGTACTTC.

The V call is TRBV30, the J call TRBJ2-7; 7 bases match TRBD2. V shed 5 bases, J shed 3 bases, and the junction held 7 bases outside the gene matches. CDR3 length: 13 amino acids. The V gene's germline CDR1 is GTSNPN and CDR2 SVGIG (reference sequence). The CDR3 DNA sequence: TGTGCCTGGGGGGGGGACGGATACTACGAGCAGTACTTC. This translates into CAWGGDGYYEQYF.

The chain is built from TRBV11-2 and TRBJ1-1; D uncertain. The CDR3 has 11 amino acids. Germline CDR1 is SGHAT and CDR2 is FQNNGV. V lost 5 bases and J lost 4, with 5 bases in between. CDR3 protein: CASSPLTEAFF. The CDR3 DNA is TGTGCCAGCAGCCCCCTCACTGAAGCTTTCTTT.

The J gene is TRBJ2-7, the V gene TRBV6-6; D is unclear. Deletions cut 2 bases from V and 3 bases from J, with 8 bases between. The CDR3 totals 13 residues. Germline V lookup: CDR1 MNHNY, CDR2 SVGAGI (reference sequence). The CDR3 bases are TGTGCCAGCAGTTACCGCGACGGCTACGAGCAGTACTTC. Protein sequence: CASSYRDGYEQYF.

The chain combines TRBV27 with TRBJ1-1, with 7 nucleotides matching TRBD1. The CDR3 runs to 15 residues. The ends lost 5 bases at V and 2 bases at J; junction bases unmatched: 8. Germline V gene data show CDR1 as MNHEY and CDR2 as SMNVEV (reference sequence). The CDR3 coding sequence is TGTGCCAGCAGTCCGACCACAGGGGCAAACACTGAAGCTTTCTTT. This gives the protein CASSPTTGANTEAFF.